Below are 30 T cell receptor beta chains sequenced from a single sample in a study of blood T cell repertoires in COVID-19. This table comes from immunoSEQ multiplex PCR, and its TCRdb copy is limited to in-frame clones, with some not included. The data show approximately 200,000 clones, approximately 90% seen once. The sequenced sample consisted of peripheral blood. These TCRs come from a man between 25 and 39 years old with acute or convalescent COVID-19.

The V and J genes are TRBV4-1 and TRBJ1-3; D unclear. Trimming left V 4 bases short and J 9 bases short, with 19 bases between. The CDR3 runs 15 residues. Germline V gene sequence: CDR1 MGHRA, CDR2 YSYEKL. CDR3 sequence: CASSPNTDPRGTIYF. The CDR3 nucleotides read TGCGCCAGCAGCCCCAATACCGACCCGCGGGGCACCATATATTTT.

This rearrangement joins TRBV19 to TRBJ2-1; 8 bases line up with TRBD2. Germline CDR1 is LNHDA and CDR2 is SQIVND (reference sequence). CDR3 length equals 15 residues. Unmatched junction bases numbered 10, after V lost 6 bases and J lost 6 bases. In DNA form, the CDR3 reads TGTGCCAGTAGAACCCAGGGGCTAGCGGGCAATGAGCAGTTCTTC. This encodes CASRTQGLAGNEQFF.

This clone was counted between two and nine times. The V gene is TRBV6-5, the J gene TRBJ1-2; TRBD1 matches at 9 bases. Germline-derived CDR1 and CDR2 are MNHEY and SVGAGI. J gave up 6 bases and V 6 bases, and 11 bases lay outside the gene matches. There are 15 residues in the CDR3. The CDR3 protein is CASRAAGTGSDGYTF. CDR3 sequence (DNA): TGTGCCAGCAGAGCGGCTGGGACAGGGTCTGATGGCTACACCTTC.

This chain links TRBV5-6 with TRBJ2-5, with 8 positions matching TRBD2. With V trimmed by 3 bases and J by 4 bases, 5 bases remained unmatched. This CDR3 has 14 amino acids. CDR1 SGHDT and CDR2 YYEEEE come from the germline V gene. CDR3 sequence (DNA): TGTGCCAGCAGCTCCTCTCTAGCGGGAGAGACCCAGTACTTC. Its translation: CASSSSLAGETQYF. The full variable domain, in which reference TRBV5-6 and TRBJ2-5 provide the parts outside the CDR3, is DAGVTQSPTHLIKTRGQQVTLRCSPKSGHDTVSWYQQALGQGPQFIFQYYEEEERQRGNFPDRFSGHQFPNYSSELNVNALLLGDSALYLCASSSSLAGETQYFGPGTRLLVL.

The chain carries TRBV28 and TRBJ2-5; 7 bases fit TRBD2. The CDR3 loop spans 15 amino acids. The V gene end was trimmed by 6 bases and the J gene end by 5 bases; junction bases not matched to a gene: 12. Germline CDR1 reads MDHEN; CDR2 reads SYDVKM. This chain's CDR3 is CASSPAGGSGETQYF. The CDR3 nucleotides read TGTGCCAGCAGCCCTGCCGGGGGGTCTGGGGAGACCCAGTACTTC.

The table lists this clone with a count of one. V gene TRBV4-1 combines with J gene TRBJ2-3; 9 nucleotides agree with TRBD2. J was trimmed by 1 base and V by 3 bases; bases with no gene match: 8. Germline V CDR1 and CDR2: MGHRA, YSYEKL. This CDR3 is built from 17 residues. In nucleotides, the CDR3 is TGCGCCAGCAGCCAGGGCTGGATAGCGGGAGGCACAGATACGCAGTATTTT. This gives the protein CASSQGWIAGGTDTQYF.

The chain couples TRBV10-1 to TRBJ2-1; a weak D match, TRBD2 (6 bases). V was shortened by 6 bases and J by 2 bases, with 8 bases between the two germline ends. Germline V gene lookup returns CDR1 WNHNN and CDR2 SYGVQD (reference sequence). CDR3 length: 13 residues. Here the CDR3 reads CASSGGPYNEQFF. In nucleotides, the CDR3 is TGCGCCAGCAGCGGGGGTCCCTACAATGAGCAGTTCTTC.

The rearrangement links TRBV7-3 to TRBJ2-2, with a possible D match to TRBD2 (5 bases). V lost 2 bases to trimming and J lost 4 bases, with 8 bases between them. Germline V gives CDR1 SGHTA, CDR2 FQGTGA. This CDR3 is 14 amino acids long. The chain's CDR3 is CASSLLGSTGELFF. The CDR3 DNA sequence: TGTGCCAGCAGCTTATTGGGGAGCACCGGGGAGCTGTTTTTT.

This clone was seen only once. V and J are TRBV7-8 and TRBJ2-3, with TRBD2 identical over 7 bases. The CDR3 is 18 residues long. Trimming cost V 4 bases and J 0 bases; bases outside gene matches: 13. The V gene's germline CDR1 is SGHVS and CDR2 FQNEAQ. This CDR3 reads CASSSPSDTSESTDTQYF. In nucleotides, the CDR3 is TGTGCCAGCAGCTCTCCATCGGACACTAGCGAGAGCACAGATACGCAGTATTTT. Drawing the rest from reference TRBV7-8 and TRBJ2-3, the complete variable domain is GAGVSQSPRYKVAKRGQDVALRCDPISGHVSLFWYQQALGQGPEFLTYFQNEAQLDKSGLPSDRFFAERPEGSVSTLKIQRTQQEDSAVYLCASSSPSDTSESTDTQYFGPGTRLTVL.

This rearrangement joins TRBV19 to TRBJ1-5; 7 bases match TRBD1. Germline V gene lookup returns CDR1 LNHDA and CDR2 SQIVND (reference sequence). The CDR3 runs 14 residues. The V and J ends lost 6 bases and 6 bases, in that order; junction bases with no gene match: 8. CDR3 in amino acids: CASRADRAVQPQHF. For the CDR3, the DNA is TGTGCCAGTAGAGCTGACAGGGCTGTTCAGCCCCAGCATTTT.

The chain carries TRBV9 and TRBJ2-5; 10 nucleotides line up with TRBD2. The CDR3 runs 16 residues. CDR1 and CDR2 from the germline V gene are SGDLS and YYNGEE. With V trimmed by 0 bases and J by 6 bases, 8 bases remained unmatched. The CDR3 loop reads CASSVGIAGGGQTQYF. CDR3 in DNA: TGTGCCAGCAGCGTAGGGATAGCGGGGGGCGGACAGACCCAGTACTTC.

This clone was seen a handful of times. The chain couples TRBV7-9 to TRBJ1-1; 11 bases agree with TRBD1. In germline, CDR1 is SEHNR, CDR2 FQNEAQ (reference sequence). The length of the CDR3 is 16 residues. V trimming: 5 bases; J trimming: 4 bases; junction bases outside the gene matches: 9. DNA of the CDR3: TGTGCCAGCAGCCCAAGGACAGGGGGCCGAGTCACTGAAGCTTTCTTT. This encodes CASSPRTGGRVTEAFF.

This rearrangement joins TRBV18 to TRBJ1-1; D unresolved. CDR1 and CDR2 from the germline V gene are KGHSH and LQKENI. The CDR3 spans 15 residues. V was pared by 2 bases and J by 1 base, with 11 bases between. The CDR3 DNA sequence: TGTGCCAGCTCACCAAACACAATCAAGAACACTGAAGCTTTCTTT. Translated, it gives CASSPNTIKNTEAFF.

The rearrangement links TRBV6-6 to TRBJ2-1, with 8 positions matching TRBD2. The CDR3 is 20 amino acids. Trimming at V came to 5 bases and at J to 3 bases, leaving 21 bases not matched to a gene. Germline V CDR1 and CDR2: MNHNY, SVGAGI (reference sequence). The CDR3 region is CASSPLTRTSSGSNYNEQFF. CDR3 sequence (DNA): TGTGCCAGCAGTCCTTTGACCAGGACCTCTAGCGGGTCTAACTACAATGAGCAGTTCTTC.

The gene calls are TRBV27 and TRBJ1-2; D perhaps matches TRBD1 (6 bases). Germline V lookup: CDR1 MNHEY, CDR2 SMNVEV (reference sequence). The CDR3 has 16 residues. Trimming took off 2 bases at V and 2 bases at J, with 15 bases between the two ends. The CDR3 DNA sequence: TGTGCCAGCAGTTTACTCCGGACAGACGGGAACTATGGCTACACCTTC. It specifies CASSLLRTDGNYGYTF.

This chain joins TRBV5-5 and TRBJ2-3, with 13 positions matching TRBD2. The CDR3 spans 20 residues. V gave up 5 bases and J gave up 1 base; unmatched junction bases: 16. The V gene's germline CDR1 is SGHKS and CDR2 YYEKEE (reference sequence). In DNA form, the CDR3 reads TGTGCCAGCAGTGCGGCAGGGGTAGGACTAGCGGGGGCCGGCACAGATACGCAGTATTTT. Translating it yields CASSAAGVGLAGAGTDTQYF. Full variable domain (remainder filled in from reference TRBV5-5 and TRBJ2-3): DAGVTQSPTHLIKTRGQQVTLRCSPISGHKSVSWYQQVLGQGPQFIFQYYEKEERGRGNFPDRFSARQFPNYSSELNVNALLLGDSALYLCASSAAGVGLAGAGTDTQYFGPGTRLTVL.

The chain employs TRBV10-3 and TRBJ1-1; 11 positions agree with TRBD1. This CDR3 spans 15 amino acids. Germline V gene sequence: CDR1 ENHRY, CDR2 SYGVKD. Trimming took 7 bases from V and 7 from J; bases not matched to a gene: 11. CDR3: CAITPGQGAQGEAFF. DNA for the CDR3: TGTGCCATCACTCCCGGACAGGGGGCGCAAGGTGAAGCTTTCTTT.

J is TRBJ2-5 and V is TRBV5-1, with TRBD1 matching over 7 bases. In germline, CDR1 is SGHRS, CDR2 YFSETQ. The CDR3 length is 13 residues. V was pared by 3 bases and J by 5 bases, with 4 bases of the junction left unmatched. CDR3 in DNA: TGCGCCAGCAGCTCACAGGGGATGGAGACCCAGTACTTC. Its translation: CASSSQGMETQYF.

This chain joins TRBV28 and TRBJ1-2; D is perhaps TRBD1 (5 bases). Germline CDR1 reads MDHEN; CDR2 reads SYDVKM. The CDR3 contains 12 residues. V shed 10 bases and J shed 5 bases, with 14 bases lying between them. CDR3 DNA: TGTGCCACCTTAAATGCAGGGTATGGCTACACCTTC. Its protein is CATLNAGYGYTF.

The V call is TRBV9, the J call TRBJ1-1; 7 bases line up with TRBD1. V lost 3 bases, J lost 2 bases, and 10 bases stayed unmatched. Germline lookup yields CDR1 SGDLS and CDR2 YYNGEE. The CDR3 length is 16 residues. CDR3: CASSAGTGTANTEAFF. Here the CDR3 DNA reads TGTGCCAGCAGCGCAGGGACCGGGACAGCTAACACTGAAGCTTTCTTT.

The genes are TRBV19 and TRBJ1-1; tentative D call: TRBD1 (5 bases). V was shortened by 8 bases and J by 1 base, with 14 bases between the two germline ends. The CDR3 covers 14 residues. CDR1 and CDR2 (germline): LNHDA, SQIVND (reference sequence). The CDR3 sequence is CASGAQVGNTEAFF. CDR3 nucleotides: TGTGCCAGTGGTGCACAGGTAGGGAACACTGAAGCTTTCTTT. Complete variable domain (other parts from reference TRBV19 and TRBJ1-1): DGGITQSPKYLFRKEGQNVTLSCEQNLNHDAMYWYRQDPGQGLRLIYYSQIVNDFQKGDIAEGYSVSREKKESFPLTVTSAQKNPTAFYLCASGAQVGNTEAFFGQGTRLTVV.

The gene calls are TRBV28 and TRBJ1-1; 9 positions match TRBD1. The V segment lost 6 bases and the J segment 3 bases; nucleotides outside the gene matches: 8. Germline V gene sequence: CDR1 MDHEN, CDR2 SYDVKM. This CDR3 has 15 amino acids. The CDR3 DNA sequence: TGTGCCAGCAGATCTCACAGGGGGCTTTACACTGAAGCTTTCTTT. Residues: CASRSHRGLYTEAFF.

The chain combines TRBV18 with TRBJ2-1; 9 bases map to TRBD1. In germline, CDR1 is KGHSH, CDR2 LQKENI. The J segment lost 7 bases and the V segment lost 3 bases, leaving 7 bases of the junction unmatched. The CDR3 totals 15 residues. As DNA, the CDR3 is TGTGCCAGCTCACCCAGACAGGGGGGCAAGAATGAGCAGTTCTTC. Translation gives CASSPRQGGKNEQFF.

The chain links TRBV4-1 to TRBJ2-5; D call uncertain. The V end was cut by 1 base, the J end by 7 bases, with 13 bases between. CDR3 length: 14 amino acids. Germline lookup yields CDR1 MGHRA and CDR2 YSYEKL. CDR3: CASSQALVPGTQYF. In DNA, the CDR3 is TGCGCCAGCAGCCAAGCGTTGGTCCCGGGGACCCAGTACTTC.

The CDR3 loop is CASSAYGGSSYNEQFF. The CDR3 DNA reads as TGTGCCAGCAGCGCTTATGGGGGGAGCTCCTACAATGAGCAGTTCTTC. V and J are TRBV7-9 and TRBJ2-1; D is possibly TRBD2 (6 bases). The length of the CDR3 is 16 residues. With 5 bases removed from V and 0 bases from J, the gap between germline ends came to 14 bases. Germline loops: CDR1 SEHNR, CDR2 FQNEAQ (reference sequence). The variable domain in full, completed from reference TRBV7-9 and TRBJ2-1, reads DTGVSQNPRHKITKRGQNVTFRCDPISEHNRLYWYRQTLGQGPEFLTYFQNEAQLEKSRLLSDRFSAERPKGSFSTLEIQRTEQGDSAMYLCASSAYGGSSYNEQFFGPGTRLTVL.

V gene TRBV20-1 combines with J gene TRBJ2-4; TRBD2 agrees at 7 bases. Germline trimming cut 3 bases from V and 8 bases from J; bases unmatched to any gene: 10. Germline V gives CDR1 DFQATT, CDR2 SNEGSKA (reference sequence). The CDR3 spans 14 residues. Here the CDR3 DNA reads TGCAGTGCTAGTGGGGTATCGGGGGGAGACATTCAGTACTTC. Translation: CSASGVSGGDIQYF.

V usage is TRBV3-1 (or the pseudogene TRBV3-2) and J usage is TRBJ2-1; 7 nucleotides align to TRBD2. The J segment lost 4 bases and the V segment lost 5 bases, leaving 8 bases of the junction unmatched. Germline loops: CDR1 LGHDT, CDR2 YNNKEL (reference sequence). The CDR3 covers 15 residues. The CDR3 DNA sequence: TGTGCCAGCAGCGAACTAGCGAGGCGGTACAATGAGCAGTTCTTC. Its protein product is CASSELARRYNEQFF.

The chain combines TRBV29-1 with TRBJ2-7; 8 nucleotides line up with TRBD1. The trim removed 5 bases at V and 6 bases at J, leaving 18 bases unmatched. CDR1 is SQVTM and CDR2 is ANQGSEA in the germline V gene. This CDR3 spans 16 amino acids. CDR3 sequence: CSVPNLDRVIFIEQYF. The CDR3 DNA follows: TGCAGCGTTCCGAATTTGGACAGGGTAATCTTCATCGAGCAGTACTTC.

This clone was counted a few times. The V gene is TRBV5-1, the J gene TRBJ1-2; TRBD1 might be the D (6 bases). The V end lost 5 bases, the J end lost 0 bases, and 11 bases lay between the germline ends. This CDR3 region has 14 residues. Germline V lookup: CDR1 SGHRS, CDR2 YFSETQ. This chain's CDR3 is CASSRDNSNYGYTF. The CDR3 DNA reads TGCGCCAGCAGTCGGGACAACTCTAACTATGGCTACACCTTC.

This clone was detected only a few times. The rearrangement links TRBV9 to TRBJ2-1; tentatively, D is TRBD1 (5 bases). V dropped 0 bases and J dropped 9 bases, with 10 bases sitting between them. CDR3 length equals 13 residues. The germline CDR1 and CDR2 sequences are SGDLS and YYNGEE. The CDR3 sequence is CASSVGPQGEQFF. CDR3 bases: TGTGCCAGCAGCGTAGGACCCCAGGGTGAGCAGTTCTTC.